This is a list of T cell receptor beta chains from one sample in a study of patients and donors after allogeneic stem cell transplantation. Each CDR3 protein gets one entry after TCRdb re-called the RT-PCR reads with MiXCR. This sample has approximately 200,000 distinct CDR3 sequences, with around 40% found just once. What was sequenced was blood, either unsorted or a sorted T cell fraction (not recorded which). These receptors were obtained from a human donor who was either an allogeneic HSCT recipient or a stem cell or donor lymphocyte infusion donor (not recorded which). It is not recorded whose cells these are; they may come from a transplant donor. CDR3s include the opening cysteine and the closing phenylalanine or tryptophan. The listing skips clone size in some rows; elsewhere it reads once, few, many or a size class.

V,size,J,CDR3
TRBV6-6,few,TRBJ2-7,CASRGGRYKYEQYF
TRBV12-3/TRBV12-4,few,TRBJ1-5,CASSLGATSNQPQHF
TRBV30,few,TRBJ1-5,CAWSVGDRGRQPQHF
TRBV5-4,few,TRBJ1-4,CASSWDRAHEKLFF
TRBV20-1,few,TRBJ2-3,CSAATSGGAPDTQYF
TRBV7-9,NA,TRBJ1-2,CASSLGGLYGYTF
TRBV29-1,few,TRBJ2-3,CSVEGRTTDTQYF
TRBV5-1,few,TRBJ1-5,CASSMGVDQPQHF
TRBV12-3/TRBV12-4,few,TRBJ1-5,CASSLRGGSNQPQHF
TRBV12-3/TRBV12-4,NA,TRBJ2-5,CASSGRTGQETQYF
TRBV30,few,TRBJ1-2,CAWSPDRGRRGYTF
TRBV20-1,once,TRBJ1-4,CSAERWGRNREKLFF
TRBV20-1,few,TRBJ1-1,CSARRGSEAFF
TRBV28,NA,TRBJ2-3,CASSSIQGVTDTQYF
TRBV20-1,few,TRBJ1-5,CSARPSGTGNNQPQHF
TRBV2,NA,TRBJ2-1,CASSESLGGIGNEQFF
TRBV20-1,NA,TRBJ2-3,CSARDSLAQYF
TRBV5-1,NA,TRBJ2-7,CASRREPSYEQYF
TRBV7-2,few,TRBJ1-5,CASSLGPSRRPQHF
TRBV7-2,NA,TRBJ2-5,CASSPSLGRETQYF
TRBV4-1,NA,TRBJ1-5,CASSQGPGTDSNQPQHF
TRBV5-1,NA,TRBJ1-6,CASSWRRDSPLHF
TRBV3-1,few,TRBJ1-1,CASSQGGLSTEAFF
TRBV20-1,few,TRBJ1-5,CSAKDRDYSNQPQHF
TRBV12-3/TRBV12-4,NA,TRBJ1-1,CASSRDRVGAFF
TRBV6-2/TRBV6-3,few,TRBJ1-1,CASTPTGVTEAFF
TRBV7-9,NA,TRBJ2-6,CASSSRTGLHSGANVLTF
TRBV27,NA,TRBJ1-5,CARRQSNQPQHF
TRBV15,few,TRBJ1-2,CATSPWGGSGYTF
TRBV12-3/TRBV12-4,NA,TRBJ2-5,CASSGLAGRETQYF
TRBV4-3,NA,TRBJ2-1,CASSQDRQRNEQFF
TRBV5-6,NA,TRBJ2-4,CASSLEGANIQYF
TRBV5-1,NA,TRBJ1-4,CASSPFGQSNEKLFF
TRBV29-1,NA,TRBJ2-5,CSVPTGRETQYF
TRBV15,few,TRBJ2-3,CATSRDQGLRTDTQYF
TRBV12-3/TRBV12-4,NA,TRBJ1-2,CASSLGFDYGYTF
TRBV5-1,NA,TRBJ1-1,CASSLGVDTEAFF